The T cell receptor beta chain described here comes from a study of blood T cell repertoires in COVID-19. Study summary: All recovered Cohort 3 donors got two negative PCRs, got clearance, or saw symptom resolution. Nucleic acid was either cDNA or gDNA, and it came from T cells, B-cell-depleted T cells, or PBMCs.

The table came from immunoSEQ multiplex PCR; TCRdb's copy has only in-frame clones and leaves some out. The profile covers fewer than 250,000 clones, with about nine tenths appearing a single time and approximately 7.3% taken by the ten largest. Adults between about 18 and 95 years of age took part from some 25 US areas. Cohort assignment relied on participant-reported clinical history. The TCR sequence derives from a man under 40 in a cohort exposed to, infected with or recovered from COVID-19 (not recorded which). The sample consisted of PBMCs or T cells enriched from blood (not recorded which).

In DNA, the CDR3 is TGTGCCAGCTTGAAGCTTTCAGGGGAAGGAAACACCATATATTTT. Translated, it gives CASLKLSGEGNTIYF. V usage is TRBV11-2 and J usage is TRBJ1-3; TRBD1 might be the D (6 bases). The CDR3 has 15 residues. Trimming shortened V by 8 bases and J by 4 bases, and 18 bases separated the two germline ends. Looked up from germline, CDR1 is SGHAT and CDR2 is FQNNGV. Full variable domain (rest looked up from reference TRBV11-2 and TRBJ1-3): EAGVAQSPRYKIIEKRQSVAFWCNPISGHATLYWYQQILGQGPKLLIQFQNNGVVDDSQLPKDRFSAERLKGVDSTLKIQPAKLEDSAVYLCASLKLSGEGNTIYFGEGSWLTVV.